The 17 T cell receptor beta chains below all came from one sample that was sequenced in a study of shared clonotypes between healthy human individuals. In the naive CD8 group, cells lacked CD45RO and were positively selected for CCR7, so terminally differentiated effector memory CD45RA+ cells were left out. Only in-frame clones appear in the TCRdb table, and some are missing; sequencing was by immunoSEQ multiplex PCR. This table holds some 2,000,000 clones, about 95% found once. Specimen: naive CD8+ T cells sorted from blood. These receptors originate from a young man in good health.

A word on this clone: The same CDR3 also results from other DNA sequences found in this sample. The CDR3 spells CASSPGTTNTGELFF. The CDR3 DNA reads TGTGCCAGCAGTCCCGGGACAACGAACACCGGGGAGCTGTTTTTT. The gene calls are TRBV6-5 and TRBJ2-2; maybe TRBD1 (6 bases). CDR1 and CDR2 from the germline V gene are MNHEY and SVGAGI. CDR3 length: 15 residues. Trimming stripped 5 bases from V and 0 bases from J, with 10 bases between.

In regard to this clone: This could be a read error, since a much larger clone is one nucleotide away. The genes are TRBV30 and TRBJ1-4; D is uncertain. Germline CDR1 is GTSNPN and CDR2 is SVGIG (reference sequence). This CDR3 region has 12 residues. The CDR3 loop is CAWSVTREKLSF. For the CDR3, the DNA is TGTGCCTGGAGTGTGACCCGGGAAAAACTGTCTTTT.

Concerning this clone itself: This sample includes further DNA sequences coding for the same CDR3. The rearrangement uses TRBV6-1 and TRBJ1-5; D gene uncertain. V was pared by 3 bases and J by 1 base, with 7 bases between. Germline assignment: CDR1 MNHNS and CDR2 SASEGT. The CDR3 consists of 14 residues. CDR3 protein: CASSDLGSNQPQHF. In nucleotides, the CDR3 is TGTGCCAGCAGTGATTTAGGGAGCAATCAGCCCCAGCATTTT.

This chain joins TRBV4-3 and TRBJ2-1, with 7 positions matching TRBD2. Germline V lookup: CDR1 LGHNA, CDR2 YSLEER. Trimming at V came to 0 bases and at J to 5 bases, leaving 10 bases not matched to a gene. The CDR3 is 17 amino acids. Written as DNA, the CDR3 is TGCGCCAGCAGCCAAGATCTGGGCCTAGCGGCGCACAATGAGCAGTTCTTC. Translating gives CASSQDLGLAAHNEQFF.

The chain is built from TRBV19 and TRBJ2-3; 10 nucleotides line up with TRBD1. The CDR3 runs 14 residues. Germline trimming cut 8 bases from V and 4 bases from J; bases unmatched to any gene: 6. Germline V gene sequence: CDR1 LNHDA, CDR2 SQIVND (reference sequence). CDR3 residues: CASGAGTGADTQYF. The CDR3, as DNA: TGTGCCAGTGGAGCCGGGACAGGGGCAGATACGCAGTATTTT.

In this sample, this clone turned up once. V gene TRBV9 combines with J gene TRBJ2-1, with 9 bases matching TRBD2. With V trimmed by 0 bases and J by 7 bases, 8 bases remained unmatched. The CDR3 spans 16 residues. Germline values: CDR1 SGDLS, CDR2 YYNGEE. CDR3 residues: CASSVDVAGALNEQFF. CDR3 nucleotide sequence: TGTGCCAGCAGCGTAGATGTAGCGGGGGCCTTAAATGAGCAGTTCTTC.

This chain joins TRBV4-3 and TRBJ2-5, with 9 bases fitting TRBD2. Germline V gene data show CDR1 as LGHNA and CDR2 as YSLEER. The CDR3 covers 14 residues. Unmatched junction bases numbered 5, after V lost 6 bases and J lost 3 bases. The CDR3, as DNA: TGCGCCAGCAGTCCACGACTAGCGGAAGAGACCCAGTACTTC. Amino acid sequence: CASSPRLAEETQYF.

Regarding this clone: This same CDR3 is encoded by further DNA sequences in the sample. The CDR3 nucleotides read TGTGCCAGCAGCTTTCCGAACCAAGAGACCCAGTACTTC. Residues: CASSFPNQETQYF. This chain joins TRBV7-9 and TRBJ2-5; no firm D call. V was shortened by 3 bases and J by 0 bases, with 5 bases between the two germline ends. CDR1 and CDR2 (germline): SEHNR, FQNEAQ (reference sequence). The CDR3 consists of 13 residues.

V usage is TRBV5-4 and J usage is TRBJ2-1, with unresolved D. The germline V gene has CDR1 SGHNT and CDR2 YYREEE (reference sequence). The CDR3 is 14 residues long. Trimming cost V 4 bases and J 0 bases, with 8 bases left between them. Here the CDR3 DNA reads TGTGCCAGCAGCCTGGTTTCCTCCTACAATGAGCAGTTCTTC. This codes for CASSLVSSYNEQFF.

This chain joins TRBV11-3 and TRBJ2-1, with a weak D call TRBD2 (6 bases). There are 13 residues in the CDR3. The ends were cut back, 5 bases at V and 7 bases at J, with 12 bases in the middle. The germline gives CDR1 SGHNT, CDR2 YENEEA. The CDR3 coding sequence is TGTGCCAGCAGCCAAAGAAGCGGGAATGAGCAGTTCTTC. Residues: CASSQRSGNEQFF.

The chain couples TRBV9 to TRBJ2-1, with TRBD2 identical over 8 bases. The CDR3 extends over 16 amino acids. Germline lookup yields CDR1 SGDLS and CDR2 YYNGEE. Trimming cost V 3 bases and J 8 bases; bases outside gene matches: 13. This CDR3 is CASSGFSGVKGDEQFF. CDR3 nucleotides: TGTGCCAGCAGCGGGTTTAGCGGGGTCAAAGGGGATGAGCAGTTCTTC. The entire variable domain, with the rest obtained from reference TRBV9 and TRBJ2-1, is as follows: DSGVTQTPKHLITATGQRVTLRCSPRSGDLSVYWYQQSLDQGLQFLIQYYNGEERAKGNILERFSAQQFPDLHSELNLSSLELGDSALYFCASSGFSGVKGDEQFFGPGTRLTVL.

In the case of this clone: The same CDR3 is also encoded by other DNA sequences in this sample. The V call is TRBV6-5, the J call TRBJ2-3; D is uncertain. This CDR3 region has 14 residues. Trimming removed 0 bases at V and 1 base at J, with 5 bases between. CDR1 is MNHEY, CDR2 SVGAGI, per germline. The chain's CDR3 is CASSYSAGTDTQYF. CDR3 in DNA: TGTGCCAGCAGTTACTCGGCGGGCACAGATACGCAGTATTTT.

As to this clone: This same CDR3 is encoded by further DNA sequences in the sample. V is TRBV19 and J is TRBJ1-1; no clear D. Germline CDR1 is LNHDA and CDR2 is SQIVND (reference sequence). The CDR3 is 14 residues long. V gave up 6 bases and J gave up 1 base, with 12 bases separating them. The CDR3 region has the DNA TGTGCCAGTAGATGGGGAGAGGGGAACACTGAAGCTTTCTTT. It encodes CASRWGEGNTEAFF.

This rearrangement joins TRBV7-9 to TRBJ2-7; 14 bases line up with TRBD2. The V gene end was trimmed by 4 bases and the J gene end by 5 bases; junction bases not matched to a gene: 7. This CDR3 comprises 16 residues. The V gene's germline CDR1 is SEHNR and CDR2 FQNEAQ (reference sequence). Here the CDR3 reads CASSSGLAGVTHEQYF. Written as DNA, the CDR3 is TGTGCCAGCAGCTCGGGACTAGCGGGAGTTACCCACGAGCAGTACTTC.

The chain employs TRBV7-9 and TRBJ2-7; D is unclear. Trimming left V 5 bases short and J 5 bases short, with 19 bases between. This CDR3 has 15 residues. Germline-derived CDR1 and CDR2 are SEHNR and FQNEAQ (reference sequence). The CDR3 bases are TGTGCCAGCAGCCCCCCCGTGGGCCTTAGAAACGAGCAGTACTTC. Amino acids: CASSPPVGLRNEQYF.

The chain links TRBV4-1 to TRBJ1-2; D unresolved. CDR1 and CDR2 (germline): MGHRA, YSYEKL. Trimming removed 1 base from V and 4 bases from J, with 16 bases in between. The CDR3 sequence is 16 residues long. In DNA form, the CDR3 reads TGCGCCAGCAGCCAAGCTTGGGCCAGTTCTGGCTATGGCTACACCTTC. It codes for CASSQAWASSGYGYTF.

V gene TRBV7-9 combines with J gene TRBJ1-4, with D unclear. CDR3 length equals 16 residues. Germline V gives CDR1 SEHNR, CDR2 FQNEAQ (reference sequence). V lost 5 bases and J lost 3, with 16 bases in between. CDR3 sequence: CASSTLTGIANEKLFF. Written as DNA, the CDR3 is TGTGCCAGCAGCACCTTGACCGGGATAGCTAATGAAAAACTGTTTTTT.